This T cell receptor (beta chain) came from a study of CD8 T cells in Susac syndrome. Study conclusions and caveats: As the study acknowledged, the number of individuals in its TCR sequencing and HLA analysis was relatively small.

It was with random hexamers that roughly 0.45 to 1 ug RNA was reverse transcribed. An immunoSEQ multiplex PCR amplified TCR beta CDR3 over 54 Vbeta and 13 Jbeta. TCRdb re-analysed the immunoSEQ multiplex PCR reads in MiXCR, keeping a single row per CDR3 protein. The sample holds some 200,000 distinct CDR3 sequences; roughly 92% are singletons and the top ten take about 0.15%. Regarding this clonotype: The target antigen is unknown.

V was clipped by 3 bases and J by 9 bases, with 12 bases between them. The CDR3 is 13 residues long. Germline values: CDR1 MNHEY, CDR2 SMNVEV (reference sequence). The sample taken for sequencing was CD8+ T cells from PBMCs. The receptor comes from a human donor with multiple sclerosis. The chain has TRBV27 and TRBJ2-1, with D unresolved. The CDR3 DNA reads TGTGCCAGCAGTTTCGCAGGCGCCAGTGAGCAGTTCTTC. Protein sequence: CASSFAGASEQFF.